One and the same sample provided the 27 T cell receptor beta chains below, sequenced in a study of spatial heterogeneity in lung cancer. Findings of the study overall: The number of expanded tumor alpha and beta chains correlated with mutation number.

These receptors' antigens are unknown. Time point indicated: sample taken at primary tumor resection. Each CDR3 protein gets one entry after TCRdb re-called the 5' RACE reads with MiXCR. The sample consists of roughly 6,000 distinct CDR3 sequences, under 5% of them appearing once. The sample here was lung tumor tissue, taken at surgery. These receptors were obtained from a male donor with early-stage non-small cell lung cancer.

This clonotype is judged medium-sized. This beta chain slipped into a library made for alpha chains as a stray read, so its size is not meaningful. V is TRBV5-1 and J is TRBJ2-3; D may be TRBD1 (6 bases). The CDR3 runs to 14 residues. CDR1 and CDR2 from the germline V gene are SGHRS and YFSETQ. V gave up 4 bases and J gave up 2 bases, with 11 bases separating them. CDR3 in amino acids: CASSVGQFTDTQYF. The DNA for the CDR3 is TGCGCCAGCAGCGTAGGACAGTTCACAGATACGCAGTATTTT.

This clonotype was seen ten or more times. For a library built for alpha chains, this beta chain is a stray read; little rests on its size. The CDR3 region has the DNA TGTGCCAGCAGCTTCGAGGCTCTACCTGGGGACGAGCAGTACTTC. Amino acids: CASSFEALPGDEQYF. V is TRBV7-8 and J is TRBJ2-7; no definite D call. Germline lookup yields CDR1 SGHVS and CDR2 FQNEAQ. V gave up 3 bases and J gave up 5 bases, with 17 bases separating them. The CDR3 is 15 residues long.

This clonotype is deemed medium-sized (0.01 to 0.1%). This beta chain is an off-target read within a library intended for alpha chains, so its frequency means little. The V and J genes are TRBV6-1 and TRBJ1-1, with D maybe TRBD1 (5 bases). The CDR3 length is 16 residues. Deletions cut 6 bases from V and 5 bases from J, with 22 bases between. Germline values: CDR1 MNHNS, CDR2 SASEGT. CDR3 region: CASRLGPQGLGTEAFF. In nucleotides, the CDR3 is TGTGCCAGCAGATTAGGACCCCAGGGTTTAGGAACTGAAGCTTTCTTT.

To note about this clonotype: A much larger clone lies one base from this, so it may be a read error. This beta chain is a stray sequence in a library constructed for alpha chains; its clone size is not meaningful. CDR3 sequence reads: CSARDWKDVKIETQYF. In nucleotides, the CDR3 is TGCAGTGCTAGAGATTGGAAGGATGTTAAGATTGAGACCCAGTACTTC. The J gene is TRBJ2-5, the V gene TRBV20-1; no clear D. This CDR3 contains 16 residues. In germline, CDR1 is DFQATT, CDR2 SNEGSKA (reference sequence). Trimming took off 0 bases at V and 5 bases at J, with 19 bases between the two ends.

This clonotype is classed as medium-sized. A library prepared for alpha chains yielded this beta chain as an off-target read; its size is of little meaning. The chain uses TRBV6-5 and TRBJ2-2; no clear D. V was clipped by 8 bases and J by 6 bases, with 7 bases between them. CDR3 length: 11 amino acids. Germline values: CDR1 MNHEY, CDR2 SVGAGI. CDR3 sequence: CASWSSGELFF. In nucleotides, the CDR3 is TGTGCCAGCTGGTCGTCCGGGGAGCTGTTTTTT.

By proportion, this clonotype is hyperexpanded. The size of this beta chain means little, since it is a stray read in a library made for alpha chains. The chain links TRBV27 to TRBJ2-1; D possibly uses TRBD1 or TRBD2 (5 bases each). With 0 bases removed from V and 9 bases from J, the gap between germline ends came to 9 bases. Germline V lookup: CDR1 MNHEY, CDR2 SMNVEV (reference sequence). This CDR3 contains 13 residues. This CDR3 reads CASSLSGAGEQFF. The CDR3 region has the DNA TGTGCCAGCAGTTTATCCGGGGCTGGTGAGCAGTTCTTC.

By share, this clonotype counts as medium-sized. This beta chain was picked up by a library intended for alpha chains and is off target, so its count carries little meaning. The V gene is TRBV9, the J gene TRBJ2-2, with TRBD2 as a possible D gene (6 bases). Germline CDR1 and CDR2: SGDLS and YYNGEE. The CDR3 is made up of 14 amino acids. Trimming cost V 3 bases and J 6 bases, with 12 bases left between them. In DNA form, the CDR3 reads TGTGCCAGCAGCGAAAGACGGGAGTCCGGGGAGCTGTTTTTT. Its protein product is CASSERRESGELFF. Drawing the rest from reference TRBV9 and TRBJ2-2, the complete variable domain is DSGVTQTPKHLITATGQRVTLRCSPRSGDLSVYWYQQSLDQGLQFLIQYYNGEERAKGNILERFSAQQFPDLHSELNLSSLELGDSALYFCASSERRESGELFFGEGSRLTVL.

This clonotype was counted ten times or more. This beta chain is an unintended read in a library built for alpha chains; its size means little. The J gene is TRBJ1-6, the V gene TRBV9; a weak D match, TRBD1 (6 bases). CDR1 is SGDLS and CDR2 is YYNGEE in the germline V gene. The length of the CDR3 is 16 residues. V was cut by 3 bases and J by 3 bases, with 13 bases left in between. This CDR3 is CASSAPRGIYNSPLHF. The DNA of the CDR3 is TGTGCCAGCAGCGCCCCAAGGGGGATCTATAATTCACCCCTCCACTTT.

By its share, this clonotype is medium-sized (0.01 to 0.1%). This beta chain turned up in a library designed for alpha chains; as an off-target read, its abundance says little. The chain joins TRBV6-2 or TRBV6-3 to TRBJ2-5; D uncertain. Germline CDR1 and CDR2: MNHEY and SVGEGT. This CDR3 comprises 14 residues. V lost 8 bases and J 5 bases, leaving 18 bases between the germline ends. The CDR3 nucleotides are TGTGCCAGCGGTCGGATTACGAGAGGCGAGACCCAGTACTTC. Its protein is CASGRITRGETQYF.

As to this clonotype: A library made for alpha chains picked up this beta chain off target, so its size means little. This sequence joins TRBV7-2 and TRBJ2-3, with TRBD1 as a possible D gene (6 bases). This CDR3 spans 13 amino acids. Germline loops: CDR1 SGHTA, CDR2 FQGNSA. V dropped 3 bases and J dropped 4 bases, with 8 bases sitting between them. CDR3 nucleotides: TGTGCCAGCAGCTTGCAGGGGCCAGATACGCAGTATTTT. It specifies CASSLQGPDTQYF. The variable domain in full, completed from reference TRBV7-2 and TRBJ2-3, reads GAGVSQSPSNKVTEKGKDVELRCDPISGHTALYWYRQSLGQGLEFLIYFQGNSAPDKSGLPSDRFSAERTGGSVSTLTIQRTQQEDSAVYLCASSLQGPDTQYFGPGTRLTVL.

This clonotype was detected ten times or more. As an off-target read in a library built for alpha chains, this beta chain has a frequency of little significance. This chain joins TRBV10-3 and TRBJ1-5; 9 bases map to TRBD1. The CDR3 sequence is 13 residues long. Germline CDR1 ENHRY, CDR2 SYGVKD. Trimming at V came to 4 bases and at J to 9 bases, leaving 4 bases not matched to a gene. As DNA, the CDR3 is TGTGCCATCAGTGGGGACAGGGATAGGCCCCAGCATTTT. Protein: CAISGDRDRPQHF.

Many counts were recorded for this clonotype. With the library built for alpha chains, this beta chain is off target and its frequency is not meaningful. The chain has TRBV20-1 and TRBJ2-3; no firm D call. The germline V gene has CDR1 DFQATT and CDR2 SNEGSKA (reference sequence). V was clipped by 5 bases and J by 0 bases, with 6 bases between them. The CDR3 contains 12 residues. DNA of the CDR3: TGCAGTGCTCCCCTTAGCACAGATACGCAGTATTTT. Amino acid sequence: CSAPLSTDTQYF.

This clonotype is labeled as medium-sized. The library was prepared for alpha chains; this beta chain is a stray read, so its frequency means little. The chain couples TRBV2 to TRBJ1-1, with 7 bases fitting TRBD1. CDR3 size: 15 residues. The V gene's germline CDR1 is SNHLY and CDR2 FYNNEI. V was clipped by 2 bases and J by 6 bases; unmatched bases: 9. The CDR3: CASSEKDRPNAEAFF. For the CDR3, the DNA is TGTGCCAGCAGTGAAAAGGACAGGCCCAACGCTGAAGCTTTCTTT.

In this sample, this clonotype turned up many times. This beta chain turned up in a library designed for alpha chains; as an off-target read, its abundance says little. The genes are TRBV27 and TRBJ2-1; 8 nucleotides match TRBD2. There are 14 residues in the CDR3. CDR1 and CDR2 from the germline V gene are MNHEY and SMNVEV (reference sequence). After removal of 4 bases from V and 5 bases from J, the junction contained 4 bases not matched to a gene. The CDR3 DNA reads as TGTGCCAGCAGTTACCGGGGGGGGAACAATGAGCAGTTCTTC. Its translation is CASSYRGGNNEQFF.

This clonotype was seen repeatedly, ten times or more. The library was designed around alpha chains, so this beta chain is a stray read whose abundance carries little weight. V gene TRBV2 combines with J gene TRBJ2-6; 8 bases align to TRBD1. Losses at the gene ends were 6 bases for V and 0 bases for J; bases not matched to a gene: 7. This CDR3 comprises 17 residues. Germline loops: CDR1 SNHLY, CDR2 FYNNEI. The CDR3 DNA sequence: TGTGCCAGCAGGGACAGGGTCATTTTCTCTGGGGCCAACGTCCTGACTTTC. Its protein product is CASRDRVIFSGANVLTF.

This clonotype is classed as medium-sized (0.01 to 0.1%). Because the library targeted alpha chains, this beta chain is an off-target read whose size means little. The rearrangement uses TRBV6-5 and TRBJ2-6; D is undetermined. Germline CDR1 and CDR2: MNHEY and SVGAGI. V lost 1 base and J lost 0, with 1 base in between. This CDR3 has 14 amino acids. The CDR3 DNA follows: TGTGCCAGCAGTTACTACTCTGGGGCCAACGTCCTGACTTTC. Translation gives CASSYYSGANVLTF.

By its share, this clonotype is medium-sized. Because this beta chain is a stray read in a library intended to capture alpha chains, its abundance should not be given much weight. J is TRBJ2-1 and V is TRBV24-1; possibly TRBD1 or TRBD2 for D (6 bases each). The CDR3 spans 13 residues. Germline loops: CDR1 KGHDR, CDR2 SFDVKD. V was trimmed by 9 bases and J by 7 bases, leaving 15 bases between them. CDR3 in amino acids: CATAGGPGNEQFF. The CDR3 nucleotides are TGTGCCACCGCTGGGGGGCCGGGAAATGAGCAGTTCTTC.

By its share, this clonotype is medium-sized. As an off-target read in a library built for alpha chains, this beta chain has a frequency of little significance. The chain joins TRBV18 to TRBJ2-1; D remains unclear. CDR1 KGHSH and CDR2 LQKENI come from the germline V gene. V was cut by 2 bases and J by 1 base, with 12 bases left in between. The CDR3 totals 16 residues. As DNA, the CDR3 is TGTGCCAGCTCACCAGGGGTTGTCGTTTCCTACAATGAGCAGTTCTTC. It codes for CASSPGVVVSYNEQFF.

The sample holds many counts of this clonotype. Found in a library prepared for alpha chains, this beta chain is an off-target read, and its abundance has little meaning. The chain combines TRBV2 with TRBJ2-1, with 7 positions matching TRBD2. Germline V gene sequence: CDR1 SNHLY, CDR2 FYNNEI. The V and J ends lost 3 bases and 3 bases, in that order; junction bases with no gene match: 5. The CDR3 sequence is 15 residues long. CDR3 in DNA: TGTGCCAGCAGTGACGGGGGGATCCTCTACAATGAGCAGTTCTTC. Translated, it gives CASSDGGILYNEQFF.

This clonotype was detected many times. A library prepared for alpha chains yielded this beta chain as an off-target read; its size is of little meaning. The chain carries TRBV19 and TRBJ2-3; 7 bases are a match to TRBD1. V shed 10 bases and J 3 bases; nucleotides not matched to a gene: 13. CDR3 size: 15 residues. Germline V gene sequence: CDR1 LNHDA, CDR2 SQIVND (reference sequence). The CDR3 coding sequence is TGTGCCACTAAAAACCGGGACAGTATTACAGATACGCAGTATTTT. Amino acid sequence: CATKNRDSITDTQYF.

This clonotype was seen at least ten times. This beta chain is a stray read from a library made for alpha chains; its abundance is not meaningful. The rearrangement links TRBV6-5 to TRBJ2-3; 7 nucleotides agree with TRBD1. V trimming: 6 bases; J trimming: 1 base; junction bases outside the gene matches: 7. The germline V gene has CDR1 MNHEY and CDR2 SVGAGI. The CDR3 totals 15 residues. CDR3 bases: TGTGCCAGCAGGCGGTTTGGGACAGGCACAGATACGCAGTATTTT. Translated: CASRRFGTGTDTQYF.

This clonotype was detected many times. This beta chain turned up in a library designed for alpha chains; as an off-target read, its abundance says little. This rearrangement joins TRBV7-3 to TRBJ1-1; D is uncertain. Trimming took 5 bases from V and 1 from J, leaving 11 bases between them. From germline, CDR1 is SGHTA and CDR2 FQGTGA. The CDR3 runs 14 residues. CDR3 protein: CASSQGGENTEAFF. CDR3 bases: TGTGCCAGCAGCCAAGGTGGGGAGAACACTGAAGCTTTCTTT.

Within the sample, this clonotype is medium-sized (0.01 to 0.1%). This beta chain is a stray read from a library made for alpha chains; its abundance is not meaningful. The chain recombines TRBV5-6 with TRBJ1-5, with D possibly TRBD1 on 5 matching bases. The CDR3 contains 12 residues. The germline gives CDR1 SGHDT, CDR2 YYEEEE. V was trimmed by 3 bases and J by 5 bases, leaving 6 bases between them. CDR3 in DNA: TGTGCCAGCAGCTGGGGGGATCAGCCCCAGCATTTT. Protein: CASSWGDQPQHF.

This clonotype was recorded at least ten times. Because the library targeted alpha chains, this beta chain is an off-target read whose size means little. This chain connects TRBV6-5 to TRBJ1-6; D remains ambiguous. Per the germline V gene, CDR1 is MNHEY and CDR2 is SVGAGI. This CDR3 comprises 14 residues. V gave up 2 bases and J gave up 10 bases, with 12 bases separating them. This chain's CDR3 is CASSYNGPRSPLHF. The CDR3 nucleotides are TGTGCCAGCAGTTACAACGGACCCAGGTCACCCCTCCACTTT.

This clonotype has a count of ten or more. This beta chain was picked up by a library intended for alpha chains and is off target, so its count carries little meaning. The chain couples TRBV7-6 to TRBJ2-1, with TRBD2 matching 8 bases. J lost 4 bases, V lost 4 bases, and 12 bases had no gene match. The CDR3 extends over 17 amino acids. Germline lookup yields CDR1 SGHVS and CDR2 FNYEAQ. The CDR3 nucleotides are TGTGCCAGCAGCTCGATTAGCGGGACAAGCAGATACAATGAGCAGTTCTTC. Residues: CASSSISGTSRYNEQFF. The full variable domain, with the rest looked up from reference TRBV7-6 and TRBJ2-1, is GAGVSQSPRYKVTKRGQDVALRCDPISGHVSLYWYRQALGQGPEFLTYFNYEAQQDKSGLPNDRFSAERPEGSISTLTIQRTEQRDSAMYRCASSSISGTSRYNEQFFGPGTRLTVL.

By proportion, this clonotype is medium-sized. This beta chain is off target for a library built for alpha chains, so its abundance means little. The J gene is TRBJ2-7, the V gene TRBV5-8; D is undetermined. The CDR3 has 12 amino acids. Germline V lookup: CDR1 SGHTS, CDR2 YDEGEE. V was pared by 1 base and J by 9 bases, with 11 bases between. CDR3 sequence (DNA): TGTGCCAGCAGCTTGACAGCATATGGGCAGTACTTC. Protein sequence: CASSLTAYGQYF. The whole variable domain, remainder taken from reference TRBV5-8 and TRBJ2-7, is EAGVTQSPTHLIKTRGQQATLRCSPISGHTSVYWYQQALGLGLQFLLWYDEGEERNRGNFPPRFSGRQFPNYSSELNVNALELEDSALYLCASSLTAYGQYFGPGTRLTVT.

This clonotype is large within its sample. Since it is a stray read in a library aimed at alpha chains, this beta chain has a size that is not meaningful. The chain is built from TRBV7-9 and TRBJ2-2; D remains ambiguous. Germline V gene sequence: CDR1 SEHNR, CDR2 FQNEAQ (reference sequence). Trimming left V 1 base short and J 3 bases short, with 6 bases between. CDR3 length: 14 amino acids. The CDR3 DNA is TGTGCCAGCAGCTTAGACAGCTACACCGGGGAGCTGTTTTTT. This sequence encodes CASSLDSYTGELFF.